This T cell receptor (beta chain) was recovered during a study of a mutant IDH1 vaccine in newly diagnosed glioma. The overall study: The first vaccination came 4-6 weeks after radiotherapy alone, or with temozolomide cycles. Males made up approximately 62% and females approximately 38% of treated patients, whose mean age was around 41 years.

The protocol was immunoSEQ multiplex PCR, while the TCRdb copy is restricted to in-frame clones and leaves out a portion. The sample includes 35,000 to 45,000 clones, 81% of them seen just once. V dropped 2 bases and J dropped 4 bases, with 0 bases sitting between them. The CDR3 is 10 residues long. The V gene's germline CDR1 is SNHLY and CDR2 FYNNEI. As regards this clone: Its antigen remains unknown.

Time point of the sample: week 5, during vaccination. One vaccine dose held 300 ug of mutant IDH1 20-mer peptide and came with topical imiquimod. The chain is built from TRBV2 and TRBJ2-7, with no clear D. This TCR was recovered from a man aged 50-59 years with glioma. Material: PBMCs, obtained from a glioma patient whose treatment included an IDH1 peptide vaccine. In DNA form, the CDR3 reads TGTGCCAGCAGTGAATACGAGCAGTACTTC. Translating gives CASSEYEQYF.